This record concerns one TCR beta chain sequence. The antigen is not known. This sample was included in a study of pediatric ulcerative colitis. General study findings and limits: Blood-rectal clonal overlap within each person was significantly higher in ulcerative colitis patients than controls. Acute severe colitis showed lower rectal diversity from clonal expansions.

CDR3 length: 12 residues. CDR1 MNHEY and CDR2 SVGAGI come from the germline V gene. The ends lost 10 bases at V and 4 bases at J; junction bases unmatched: 4. The rectum was sampled with one to two pinch biopsies at colonoscopy. This was a survey-level run. Sequencing depth was up to 500,000 reads per sample. Profiled with immunoSEQ multiplex PCR; TCRdb holds only in-frame clones, not every one. The profile covers 20,000 to 25,000 clones, with 70% to 75% appearing a single time and roughly 7.6% taken by the ten largest. The chain links TRBV6-5 to TRBJ1-5; 7 positions agree with TRBD1. This TCR was recovered from a boy younger than 18 with severe ulcerative colitis. The sequenced material came from gut tissue. The CDR3 sequence: CATSTGNQPQHF. The CDR3, as DNA: TGTGCCACCTCGACAGGGAATCAGCCCCAGCATTTT.